The 2 T cell receptor beta chains below all came from one sample that was sequenced in a study of shared clonotypes between healthy human individuals. The assay was immunoSEQ multiplex PCR, and TCRdb's table has in-frame clones only and misses some. The sample carries some 740,000 clones, around 92% recorded once. Naive CD8 populations comprised CD45RO-negative cells positively selected for CCR7, excluding terminally differentiated effector memory CD45RA+ cells. The sample was naive CD8+ T cells sorted from blood. Source of these receptors: a man aged 30-40 years in good health.

The chain joins TRBV29-1 to TRBJ2-2; the D gene is possibly TRBD2 (7 bases). V was shortened by 3 bases and J by 1 base, with 15 bases between the two germline ends. CDR3 length: 16 residues. Looked up from germline, CDR1 is SQVTM and CDR2 is ANQGSEA. The CDR3 sequence: CSVEIAGDMNTGELFF. The CDR3 DNA sequence: TGCAGCGTTGAGATCGCGGGGGACATGAACACCGGGGAGCTGTTTTTT.

V and J are TRBV23-1 and TRBJ1-5; D not resolved. TRBV23-1 is treated as an ORF (open reading frame) with a function not yet certain. CDR3 length: 18 residues. Trimming removed 4 bases from V and 10 bases from J, with 29 bases in between. The DNA for the CDR3 is TGCGCCAGCAGTCGGTCCCCCCCTAAATTGTCGAAAATCAGCCCCCAGCATTTT. Encoded protein: CASSRSPPKLSKISPQHF.